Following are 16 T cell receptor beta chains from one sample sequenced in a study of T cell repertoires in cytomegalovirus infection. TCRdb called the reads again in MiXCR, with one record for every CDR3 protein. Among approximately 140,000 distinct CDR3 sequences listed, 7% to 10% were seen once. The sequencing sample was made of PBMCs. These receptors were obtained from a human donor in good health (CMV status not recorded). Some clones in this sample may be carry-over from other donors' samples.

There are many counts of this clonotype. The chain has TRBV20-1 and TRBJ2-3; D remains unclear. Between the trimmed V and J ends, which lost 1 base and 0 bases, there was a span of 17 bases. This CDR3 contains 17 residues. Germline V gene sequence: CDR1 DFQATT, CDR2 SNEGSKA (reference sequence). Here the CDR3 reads CSARAVYSNLSTDTQYF. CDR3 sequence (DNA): TGCAGTGCTAGAGCGGTTTATAGCAACCTTAGCACAGATACGCAGTATTTT.

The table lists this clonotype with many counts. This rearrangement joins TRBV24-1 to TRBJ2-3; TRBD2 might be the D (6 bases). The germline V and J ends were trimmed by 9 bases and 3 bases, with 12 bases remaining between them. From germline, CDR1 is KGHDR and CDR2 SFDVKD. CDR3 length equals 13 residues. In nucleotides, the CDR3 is TGTGCCACCCGGGACGGGGGAACAGATACGCAGTATTTT. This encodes CATRDGGTDTQYF.

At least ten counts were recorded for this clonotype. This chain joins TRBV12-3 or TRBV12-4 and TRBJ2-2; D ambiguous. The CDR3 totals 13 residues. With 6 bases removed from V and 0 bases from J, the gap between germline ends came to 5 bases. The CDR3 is CASRGTNTGELFF. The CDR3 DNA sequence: TGTGCCAGCAGGGGAACGAACACCGGGGAGCTGTTTTTT.

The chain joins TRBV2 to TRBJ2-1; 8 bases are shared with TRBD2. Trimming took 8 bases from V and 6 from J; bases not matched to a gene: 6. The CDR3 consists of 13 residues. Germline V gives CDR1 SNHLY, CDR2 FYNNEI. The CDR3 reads CASELAGSNEQFF. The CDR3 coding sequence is TGTGCCAGCGAGTTAGCGGGGTCCAATGAGCAGTTCTTC.

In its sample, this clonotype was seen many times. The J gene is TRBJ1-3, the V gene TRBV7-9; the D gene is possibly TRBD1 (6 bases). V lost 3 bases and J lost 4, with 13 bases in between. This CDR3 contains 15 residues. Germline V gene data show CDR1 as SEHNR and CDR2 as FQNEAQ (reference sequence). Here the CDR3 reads CASSFRTAGGNTIYF. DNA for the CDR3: TGTGCCAGCAGCTTCCGGACAGCCGGGGGAAACACCATATATTTT.

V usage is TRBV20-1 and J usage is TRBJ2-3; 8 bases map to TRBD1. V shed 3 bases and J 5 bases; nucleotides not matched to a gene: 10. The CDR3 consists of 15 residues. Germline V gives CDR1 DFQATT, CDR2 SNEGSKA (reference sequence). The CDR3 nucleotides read TGCAGTGCTAGCCACGGACAGGGATCAATAGATACGCAGTATTTT. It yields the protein CSASHGQGSIDTQYF.

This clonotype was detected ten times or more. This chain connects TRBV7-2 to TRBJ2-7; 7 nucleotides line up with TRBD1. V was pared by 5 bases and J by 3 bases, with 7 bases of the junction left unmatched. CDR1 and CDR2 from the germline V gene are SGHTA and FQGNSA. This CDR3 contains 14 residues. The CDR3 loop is CASSKVGTDYEQYF. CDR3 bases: TGTGCCAGCAGCAAAGTTGGGACAGACTACGAGCAGTACTTC.

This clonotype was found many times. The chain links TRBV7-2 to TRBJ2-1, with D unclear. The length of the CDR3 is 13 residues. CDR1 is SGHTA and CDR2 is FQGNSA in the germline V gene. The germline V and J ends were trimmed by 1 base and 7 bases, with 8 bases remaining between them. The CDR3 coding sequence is TGTGCCAGCAGCTTAGGGGGTGGTAATGAGCAGTTCTTC. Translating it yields CASSLGGGNEQFF. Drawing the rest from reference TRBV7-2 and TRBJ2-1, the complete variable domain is GAGVSQSPSNKVTEKGKDVELRCDPISGHTALYWYRQSLGQGLEFLIYFQGNSAPDKSGLPSDRFSAERTGGSVSTLTIQRTQQEDSAVYLCASSLGGGNEQFFGPGTRLTVL.

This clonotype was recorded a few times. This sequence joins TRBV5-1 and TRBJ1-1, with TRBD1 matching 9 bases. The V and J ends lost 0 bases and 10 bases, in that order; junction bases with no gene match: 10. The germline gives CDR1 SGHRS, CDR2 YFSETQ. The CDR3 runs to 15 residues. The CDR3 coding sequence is TGCGCCAGCAGCTTGGCCAGACAGGGGGGGGCTGGAGCTTTCTTT. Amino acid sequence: CASSLARQGGAGAFF.

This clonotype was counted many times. CDR3 in DNA: TGCGCCAGCAGCCAACCACAGGACATGCCCAATAATCAGCCCCAGCATTTT. Translated, it gives CASSQPQDMPNNQPQHF. V usage is TRBV4-1 and J usage is TRBJ1-5, with D maybe TRBD1 (5 bases). The V and J ends lost 2 bases and 4 bases respectively, with 18 bases between them. The germline gives CDR1 MGHRA, CDR2 YSYEKL. This CDR3 spans 17 amino acids.

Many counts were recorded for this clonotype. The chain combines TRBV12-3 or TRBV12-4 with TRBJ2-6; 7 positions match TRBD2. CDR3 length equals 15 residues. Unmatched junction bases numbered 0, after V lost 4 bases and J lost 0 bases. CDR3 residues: CASSWGGSGANVLTF. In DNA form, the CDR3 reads TGTGCCAGCAGTTGGGGGGGCTCTGGGGCCAACGTCCTGACTTTC.

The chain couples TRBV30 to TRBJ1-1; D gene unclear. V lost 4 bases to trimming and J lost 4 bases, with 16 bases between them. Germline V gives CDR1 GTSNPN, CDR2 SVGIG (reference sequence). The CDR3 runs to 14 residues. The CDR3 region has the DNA TGTGCCTGGACTCCAATAGGGTATAGCACTGAAGCTTTCTTT. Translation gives CAWTPIGYSTEAFF.

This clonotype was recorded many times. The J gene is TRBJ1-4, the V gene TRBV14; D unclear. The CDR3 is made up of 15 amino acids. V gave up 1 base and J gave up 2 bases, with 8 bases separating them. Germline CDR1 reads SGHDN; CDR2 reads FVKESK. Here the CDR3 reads CASSQVRRTNEKLFF. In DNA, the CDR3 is TGTGCCAGCAGCCAAGTCCGTCGTACTAATGAAAAACTGTTTTTT.

This CDR3 reads CASSLVGPEGFF. DNA for the CDR3: TGCGCCAGCAGCTTGGTGGGACCGGAGGGATTCTTC. The rearrangement uses TRBV5-1 and TRBJ2-1, with D possibly being TRBD2 (6 bases). V was cut by 0 bases and J by 16 bases, with 14 bases left in between. This CDR3 is built from 12 residues. Germline CDR1 is SGHRS and CDR2 is YFSETQ.

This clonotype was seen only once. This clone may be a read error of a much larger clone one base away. In DNA form, the CDR3 reads TGTTCCATCAGGACCGTATCGCCAGATACGCAGTATTTT. This sequence encodes CSIRTVSPDTQYF. The chain employs TRBV10-3 and TRBJ2-3, with D hard to call. The CDR3 has 13 amino acids. Germline assignment: CDR1 ENHRY and CDR2 SYGVKD.

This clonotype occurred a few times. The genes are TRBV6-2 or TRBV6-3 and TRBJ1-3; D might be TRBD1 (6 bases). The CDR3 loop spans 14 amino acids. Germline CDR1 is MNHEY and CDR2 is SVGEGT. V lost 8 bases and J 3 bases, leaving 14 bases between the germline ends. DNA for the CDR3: TGTGCCAGCGGAGAACAGGGAGGTGGAAACACCATATATTTT. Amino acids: CASGEQGGGNTIYF.